A selection of T cell receptor beta chains follows, all from one sample in a study of shared clonotypes between healthy human individuals. The table came from immunoSEQ multiplex PCR; TCRdb's copy has only in-frame clones and leaves some out. The table records more than 850,000 clones, roughly 74% of them present only once. The sequencing sample was made of memory CD4+ T cells from PBMCs. The origin of the receptors is a man aged 18 to 35 in good health. Some clones in this sample may be carry-over from other donors' samples. Both conserved end residues are part of each CDR3. Each record gives: J gene, clone size, D gene, V gene, CDR3 protein, CDR3 DNA. D genes are given only for firm matches. Size values are once, few and many counts, or a class for expanded clones, and some rows have none.

J gene: TRBJ2-5
clone size: -
D gene: TRBD1
V gene: TRBV29-1
CDR3 protein: CSKVGTEETQYF
CDR3 DNA: TGCAGCAAGGTCGGGACAGAAGAGACCCAGTACTTC

J gene: TRBJ2-4
clone size: -
D gene: -
V gene: TRBV28
CDR3 protein: CASSSLTEGIQYF
CDR3 DNA: TGTGCCAGCAGTTCCCTGACGGAGGGCATTCAGTACTTC

J gene: TRBJ2-7
clone size: many
D gene: -
V gene: TRBV11-2
CDR3 protein: CASSSPGDHEQYF
CDR3 DNA: TGTGCCAGCAGCTCGCCCGGGGACCACGAGCAGTACTTC

J gene: TRBJ2-1
clone size: few
D gene: -
V gene: TRBV11-2
CDR3 protein: CASSRTNQANEQFF
CDR3 DNA: TGTGCCAGCAGCCGAACTAACCAAGCGAATGAGCAGTTCTTC

J gene: TRBJ2-1
clone size: -
D gene: TRBD1
V gene: TRBV7-2
CDR3 protein: CASSPSGGQRGEQFF
CDR3 DNA: TGTGCCAGCAGCCCATCTGGGGGACAGAGAGGTGAGCAGTTCTTC

J gene: TRBJ1-4
clone size: -
D gene: -
V gene: TRBV7-2
CDR3 protein: CASSPPARPATNEKLFF
CDR3 DNA: TGTGCCAGCAGCCCCCCCGCACGGCCAGCAACTAATGAAAAACTGTTTTTT

J gene: TRBJ2-7
clone size: -
D gene: -
V gene: TRBV7-6
CDR3 protein: CASSDRGQQYF
CDR3 DNA: TGTGCCAGCAGCGACCGGGGACAGCAGTACTTC

J gene: TRBJ2-7
clone size: -
D gene: -
V gene: TRBV6-6
CDR3 protein: CATKLSSYEQYF
CDR3 DNA: TGTGCCACCAAACTCAGCTCCTACGAGCAGTACTTC

J gene: TRBJ1-1
clone size: few
D gene: -
V gene: TRBV11-1
CDR3 protein: CASSLRGRPWEAFF
CDR3 DNA: TGTGCCAGCAGCTTAAGGGGACGACCATGGGAAGCTTTCTTT

J gene: TRBJ2-3
clone size: once
D gene: TRBD2
V gene: TRBV5-4
CDR3 protein: CASSPPGLAESTDTQYF
CDR3 DNA: TGTGCCAGCAGCCCACCGGGACTAGCGGAGAGCACAGATACGCAGTATTTT

J gene: TRBJ1-2
clone size: -
D gene: TRBD1
V gene: TRBV9
CDR3 protein: CASSPGTGHGYTF
CDR3 DNA: TGTGCCAGCAGCCCCGGGACAGGGCATGGCTACACCTTC

J gene: TRBJ1-4
clone size: -
D gene: -
V gene: TRBV30
CDR3 protein: CAWSWQGTTNEKLFF
CDR3 DNA: TGTGCCTGGAGTTGGCAGGGTACAACTAATGAAAAACTGTTTTTT

J gene: TRBJ2-7
clone size: -
D gene: -
V gene: TRBV18
CDR3 protein: CASSPLGRAHEQYF
CDR3 DNA: TGTGCCAGCTCACCACTCGGCAGGGCCCACGAGCAGTACTTC

J gene: TRBJ2-3
clone size: -
D gene: -
V gene: TRBV23-1
CDR3 protein: CASSQNPTPGPLVTDTQYF
CDR3 DNA: TGCGCCAGCAGTCAAAACCCGACTCCGGGACCTCTCGTGACAGATACGCAGTATTTT

J gene: TRBJ2-7
clone size: -
D gene: -
V gene: TRBV2
CDR3 protein: CASSRGSYEQYF
CDR3 DNA: TGTGCCAGCAGCAGGGGATCCTACGAGCAGTACTTC

J gene: TRBJ1-2
clone size: few
D gene: -
V gene: TRBV27
CDR3 protein: CASSPKGTYGYTF
CDR3 DNA: TGTGCCAGCAGTCCCAAAGGGACATATGGCTACACCTTC

J gene: TRBJ2-4
clone size: -
D gene: -
V gene: TRBV6-5
CDR3 protein: CASSYSRSQQLQYF
CDR3 DNA: TGTGCCAGCAGTTACTCGAGGAGCCAGCAGCTTCAGTACTTC

J gene: TRBJ2-7
clone size: -
D gene: -
V gene: TRBV18
CDR3 protein: CASSALGINQYF
CDR3 DNA: TGTGCCAGCTCAGCGCTGGGGATCAATCAGTACTTC

J gene: TRBJ1-2
clone size: -
D gene: TRBD1
V gene: TRBV27
CDR3 protein: CASSRQGRYGYTF
CDR3 DNA: TGTGCCAGCAGTCGACAGGGACGCTATGGCTACACCTTC

J gene: TRBJ2-6
clone size: once
D gene: -
V gene: TRBV28
CDR3 protein: CASQTPNSSGANVLTF
CDR3 DNA: TGTGCCAGCCAAACACCTAATAGCTCTGGGGCCAACGTCCTGACTTTC

J gene: TRBJ1-2
clone size: -
D gene: TRBD1
V gene: TRBV25-1
CDR3 protein: CASRGQGINYGYTF
CDR3 DNA: TGTGCCAGCAGAGGACAGGGGATTAACTATGGCTACACCTTC

J gene: TRBJ1-2
clone size: -
D gene: -
V gene: TRBV20-1
CDR3 protein: CSAKRKGGYTF
CDR3 DNA: TGCAGTGCTAAAAGGAAAGGGGGCTACACCTTC

J gene: TRBJ2-7
clone size: -
D gene: -
V gene: TRBV11-2
CDR3 protein: CASSPPAGRYEQYF
CDR3 DNA: TGTGCCAGCAGCCCGCCGGCAGGGCGCTACGAGCAGTACTTC

J gene: TRBJ1-1
clone size: few
D gene: -
V gene: TRBV7-3
CDR3 protein: CASSLTGTTEAFF
CDR3 DNA: TGTGCCAGCAGCTTAACAGGGACGACTGAAGCTTTCTTT

J gene: TRBJ2-3
clone size: -
D gene: -
V gene: TRBV28
CDR3 protein: CATRLRDRPHF
CDR3 DNA: TGTGCTACCCGTTTGAGGGACCGTCCCCATTTT

J gene: TRBJ1-2
clone size: -
D gene: TRBD1
V gene: TRBV7-9
CDR3 protein: CASSLDRDRGNGYTF
CDR3 DNA: TGTGCCAGCAGCTTAGACCGGGACAGGGGTAATGGCTACACCTTC

J gene: TRBJ2-6
clone size: -
D gene: -
V gene: TRBV30
CDR3 protein: CAWHRLGSSGANVLTF
CDR3 DNA: TGTGCCTGGCACAGACTCGGGAGCTCTGGGGCCAACGTCCTGACTTTC

J gene: TRBJ2-1
clone size: -
D gene: TRBD1
V gene: TRBV29-1
CDR3 protein: CSVGGDRQSYNEQFF
CDR3 DNA: TGCAGCGTTGGAGGGGACAGGCAGTCCTACAATGAGCAGTTCTTC

J gene: TRBJ2-5
clone size: -
D gene: -
V gene: TRBV5-1
CDR3 protein: CASSLGQETQYF
CDR3 DNA: TGCGCCAGCAGCCTCGGCCAAGAGACCCAGTACTTC

J gene: TRBJ2-5
clone size: -
D gene: TRBD2
V gene: TRBV10-3
CDR3 protein: CATAAGGFQETQYF
CDR3 DNA: TGTGCCACCGCCGCGGGAGGGTTCCAAGAGACCCAGTACTTC

J gene: TRBJ1-3
clone size: once
D gene: -
V gene: TRBV4-2
CDR3 protein: CASSQVTGHGNTIYF
CDR3 DNA: TGTGCCAGCAGCCAAGTGACGGGACACGGAAACACCATATATTTT

J gene: TRBJ2-2
clone size: -
D gene: TRBD1
V gene: TRBV7-8
CDR3 protein: CASSSGQGARNGELFF
CDR3 DNA: TGTGCCAGCAGCTCGGGACAGGGGGCGCGTAACGGGGAGCTGTTTTTT

J gene: TRBJ2-5
clone size: -
D gene: TRBD1
V gene: TRBV28
CDR3 protein: CASSLWVGGGETQYF
CDR3 DNA: TGTGCCAGCAGTTTATGGGTAGGGGGCGGGGAGACCCAGTACTTC

J gene: TRBJ1-4
clone size: -
D gene: -
V gene: TRBV4-3
CDR3 protein: CASSQGGTGEKLFF
CDR3 DNA: TGCGCCAGCAGCCAAGGGGGTACAGGGGAAAAACTGTTTTTT

J gene: TRBJ2-7
clone size: once
D gene: TRBD1
V gene: TRBV5-1
CDR3 protein: CASSLGTGGPYEQYF
CDR3 DNA: TGCGCCAGCAGCTTGGGTACAGGGGGACCCTACGAGCAGTACTTC

J gene: TRBJ1-5
clone size: -
D gene: -
V gene: TRBV21-1
CDR3 protein: CASTLLKGGWQPQHF
CDR3 DNA: TGTGCCAGCACCCTTCTAAAAGGGGGCTGGCAGCCCCAGCATTTT

J gene: TRBJ1-1
clone size: once
D gene: -
V gene: TRBV6-6
CDR3 protein: CASSSRQNTEAFF
CDR3 DNA: TGTGCCAGCAGTAGCCGACAGAACACTGAAGCTTTCTTT

J gene: TRBJ2-3
clone size: -
D gene: TRBD1
V gene: TRBV7-3
CDR3 protein: CASSSAADRGPTDTQYF
CDR3 DNA: TGTGCCAGCAGCTCCGCAGCGGACAGGGGGCCAACAGATACGCAGTATTTT

J gene: TRBJ2-5
clone size: -
D gene: -
V gene: TRBV11-3
CDR3 protein: CASSPGGVGETQYF
CDR3 DNA: TGTGCCAGCAGCCCCGGCGGGGTTGGAGAGACCCAGTACTTC

J gene: TRBJ1-1
clone size: -
D gene: TRBD1
V gene: TRBV5-4
CDR3 protein: CASSFRDRGDTEAFF
CDR3 DNA: TGTGCCAGCAGCTTCCGGGACAGGGGTGACACTGAAGCTTTCTTT

J gene: TRBJ2-5
clone size: few
D gene: TRBD2
V gene: TRBV19
CDR3 protein: CAAGWSGSSGETQYF
CDR3 DNA: TGTGCCGCCGGCTGGAGCGGGAGTTCCGGAGAGACCCAGTACTTC